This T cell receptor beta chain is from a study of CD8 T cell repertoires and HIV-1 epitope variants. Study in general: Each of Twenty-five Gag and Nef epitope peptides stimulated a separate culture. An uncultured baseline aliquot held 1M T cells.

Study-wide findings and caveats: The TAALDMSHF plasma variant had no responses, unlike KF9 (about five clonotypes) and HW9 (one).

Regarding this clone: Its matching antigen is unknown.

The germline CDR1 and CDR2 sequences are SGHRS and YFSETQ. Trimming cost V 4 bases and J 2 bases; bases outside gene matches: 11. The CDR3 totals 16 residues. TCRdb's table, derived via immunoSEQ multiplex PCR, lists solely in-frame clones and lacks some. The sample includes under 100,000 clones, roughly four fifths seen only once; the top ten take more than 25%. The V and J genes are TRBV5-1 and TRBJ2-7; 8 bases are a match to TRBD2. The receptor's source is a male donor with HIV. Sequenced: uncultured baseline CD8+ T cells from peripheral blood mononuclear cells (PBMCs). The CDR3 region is CASSPRGSGTPYEQYF. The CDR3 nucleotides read TGCGCCAGCAGCCCCCGTGGTAGCGGGACCCCCTACGAGCAGTACTTC.